This T cell receptor beta chain was identified in a study of T cells in localized non-small cell lung cancer. Germline V CDR1 and CDR2: MNHNS, SASEGT. This CDR3 spans 13 amino acids. V lost 4 bases, J lost 5 bases, and 2 bases stayed unmatched. Clones were sequenced by immunoSEQ multiplex PCR, and TCRdb holds only the in-frame ones, with some missing. The sample lists 60,000 or so clones; about four fifths were seen once. This clone was seen a few times. The sample was PBMCs, taken before any cancer treatment. This chain connects TRBV6-1 to TRBJ1-2; 9 nucleotides agree with TRBD1. The sequence was collected from a man aged 40-75 years with stage II lung adenocarcinoma. The CDR3 is CASSAGQGYGYTF. The CDR3 bases are TGTGCCAGCAGTGCCGGACAGGGGTATGGCTACACCTTC.